This T cell receptor beta chain was recovered during a study of early T cells in non-severe SARS-CoV-2 infection (dated by TCRdb to the early 2020s). General notes on the study: TCR sequencing used bulk RNA from unsorted whole blood, so alpha and beta chains could not be paired.

A note on this clonotype: What antigen it recognizes has not been identified. No much larger clone exists at a distance of one base, and base qualities are not known.

What the work shows at the level of the full study, not this receptor alone: Matching against VDJdb was skewed toward anti-spike CD8 responses, likely underestimated virus-specific expansions, and missed private and CD4 specificities.

Receptor libraries were prepared by 5' RACE. Sequenced using a NextSeq 500. The TCR library protocol attached unique molecular identifiers to individual cDNA molecules to correct for sequencing error and PCR bias. Sequencing covered both TCR alpha and beta chains, and within each sample the abundances of alpha and beta sequences were tightly co-correlated. From the authors' description of their analysis: Decombinator V4 was used to annotate TCR sequences for V gene, J gene and CDR3. Expanded TCRs were defined as changing significantly between any two time points under a Poisson model with p below 0.0001. TCR abundances were normalised to the total number of TCRs sequenced per sample and were expressed as counts per million. TRAV1-2 paired with TRAJ12, TRAJ20 or TRAJ33 defined MAIT TCRs, while TRAV10 paired with TRAJ18 defined iNKT TCRs. VDJdb, accessed on 1 November 2021, was searched for TCRs annotated for CMV, EBV and SARS-CoV-2, and TCRs annotated for more than one antigen were excluded. Using fastp trimming at Q25 and MiXCR clonotype assembly, TCRdb reanalyzed the public sequencing data and kept in-frame beta chains. Each entry merges the rows of one CDR3 protein and shows their most common DNA and genes. These V and J calls derive from TCRdb rather than the authors' analysis. A total of about 84,000 distinct CDR3 sequences appear in this sample, about 12% of them only once. The ten largest clones represent approximately 2.4% of the sample.

Relative to germline, V is 3 bases shorter and J is 5 bases shorter, with 5 bases between their ends. Inclusive of the bounding cysteine and phenylalanine, the CDR3 is 11 residues long. The entry retains the CDR3 DNA only, 33 bases that are in frame from base 1. CDR1 and CDR2 are read off the germline V gene as ENHRY and SYGVKD. This was a case-control study nested in a cohort of healthcare workers in London, UK, who had nasopharyngeal swab PCR tests and blood samples taken every week. Healthcare workers were recruited during the week of the UK lockdown, between 23 and 31 March 2020, and followed weekly for up to 16 weeks.

This clonotype originated in an adult who was a healthcare worker with PCR-confirmed SARS-CoV-2 infection or an uninfected control (not recorded which). The sequence is built from TRBV10-3 and TRBJ2-7; no D segment can be confidently identified. The sequencing sample was made of whole blood. The DNA reads TGTGCCATCAGTGAAGTTCACGAGCAGTACTTC. It encodes CAISEVHEQYF.